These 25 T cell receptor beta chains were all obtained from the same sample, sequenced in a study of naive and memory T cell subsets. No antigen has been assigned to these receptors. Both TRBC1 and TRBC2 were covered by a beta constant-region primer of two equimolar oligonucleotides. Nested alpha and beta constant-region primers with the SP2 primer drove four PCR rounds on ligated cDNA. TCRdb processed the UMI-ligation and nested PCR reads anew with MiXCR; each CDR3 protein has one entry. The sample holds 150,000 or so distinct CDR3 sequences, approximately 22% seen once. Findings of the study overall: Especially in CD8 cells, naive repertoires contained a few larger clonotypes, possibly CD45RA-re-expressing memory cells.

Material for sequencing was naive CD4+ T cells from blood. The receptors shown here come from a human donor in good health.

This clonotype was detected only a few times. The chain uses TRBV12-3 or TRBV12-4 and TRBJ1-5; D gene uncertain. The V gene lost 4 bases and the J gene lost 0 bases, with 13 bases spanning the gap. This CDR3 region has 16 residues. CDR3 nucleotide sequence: TGTGCCAGCAGTTCGGGATACTCTCTTAGCAATCAGCCCCAGCATTTT. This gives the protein CASSSGYSLSNQPQHF.

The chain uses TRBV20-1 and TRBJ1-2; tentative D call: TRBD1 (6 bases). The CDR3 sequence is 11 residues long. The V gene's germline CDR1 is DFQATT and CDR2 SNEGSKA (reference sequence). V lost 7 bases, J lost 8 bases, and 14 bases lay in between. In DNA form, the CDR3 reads TGCAGTGTTAGGGGGGCCGGGGGCTACACCTTC. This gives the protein CSVRGAGGYTF.

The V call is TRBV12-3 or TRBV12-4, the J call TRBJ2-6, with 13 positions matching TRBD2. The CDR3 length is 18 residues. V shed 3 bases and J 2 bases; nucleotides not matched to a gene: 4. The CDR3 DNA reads TGTGCCAGCAGTTTCGGTGGACTAGCGGGAGCTGGGGCCAACGTCCTGACTTTC. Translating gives CASSFGGLAGAGANVLTF.

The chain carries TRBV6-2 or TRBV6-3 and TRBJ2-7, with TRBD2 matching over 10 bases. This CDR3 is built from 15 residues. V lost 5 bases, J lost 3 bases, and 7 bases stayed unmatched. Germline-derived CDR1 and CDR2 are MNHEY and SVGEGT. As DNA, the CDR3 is TGTGCCAGCAGTCAATCTAGCGGGAGAGGCTACGAGCAGTACTTC. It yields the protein CASSQSSGRGYEQYF.

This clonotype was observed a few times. The CDR3 here is CASRGYTGELFF. The CDR3 bases are TGTGCCAGTAGAGGGTACACCGGGGAGCTGTTTTTT. The chain uses TRBV19 and TRBJ2-2, with D unclear. CDR1 is LNHDA, CDR2 SQIVND, per germline (reference sequence). The V and J ends lost 6 bases and 3 bases respectively, with 5 bases between them. The CDR3 consists of 12 residues.

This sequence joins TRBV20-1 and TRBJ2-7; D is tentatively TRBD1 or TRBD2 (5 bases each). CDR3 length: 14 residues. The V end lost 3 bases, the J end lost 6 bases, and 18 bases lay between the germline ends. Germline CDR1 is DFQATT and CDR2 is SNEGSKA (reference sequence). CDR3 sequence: CSARVVGRASEQYF. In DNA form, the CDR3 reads TGCAGTGCTAGGGTTGTGGGGCGGGCCAGCGAGCAGTACTTC.

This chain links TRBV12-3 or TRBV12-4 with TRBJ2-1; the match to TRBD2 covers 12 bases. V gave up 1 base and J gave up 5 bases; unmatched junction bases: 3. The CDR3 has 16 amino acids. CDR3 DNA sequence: TGTGCCAGCAGTTTAGAAAGGACTAGCGGGAACAATGAGCAGTTCTTC. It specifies CASSLERTSGNNEQFF.

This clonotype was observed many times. The CDR3 DNA reads TGTGCCAGCAGTTACGTGTCCGGGCCGGGGGGCCGCCCCAATGAGCAGTTCTTC. Its translation: CASSYVSGPGGRPNEQFF. The genes are TRBV6-5 and TRBJ2-1, with a possible D match to TRBD2 (7 bases). The CDR3 consists of 18 residues. Between the trimmed V and J ends, which lost 2 bases and 6 bases, there was a span of 23 bases. The V gene's germline CDR1 is MNHEY and CDR2 SVGAGI.

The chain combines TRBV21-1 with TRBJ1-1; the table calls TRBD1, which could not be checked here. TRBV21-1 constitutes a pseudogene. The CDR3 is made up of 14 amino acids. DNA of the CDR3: TGTGCCAGCAGCAAATCCAGGGAGAACACTGAAGCTTTCTTT. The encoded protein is CASSKSRENTEAFF.

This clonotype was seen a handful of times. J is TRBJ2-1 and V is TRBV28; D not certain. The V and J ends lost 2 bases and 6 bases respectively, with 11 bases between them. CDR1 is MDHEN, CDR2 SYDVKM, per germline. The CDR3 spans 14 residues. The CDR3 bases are TGTGCCAGCAGTTTAGCCCGGAAATCCAATGAGCAGTTCTTC. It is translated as CASSLARKSNEQFF.

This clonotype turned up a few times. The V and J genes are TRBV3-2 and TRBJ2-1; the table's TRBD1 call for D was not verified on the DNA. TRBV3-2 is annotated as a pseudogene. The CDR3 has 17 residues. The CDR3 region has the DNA TGTGCCAGCAGCCAAGAATTAAGGACAGGAACAGACAATGAGCAGTTCTTC. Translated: CASSQELRTGTDNEQFF.

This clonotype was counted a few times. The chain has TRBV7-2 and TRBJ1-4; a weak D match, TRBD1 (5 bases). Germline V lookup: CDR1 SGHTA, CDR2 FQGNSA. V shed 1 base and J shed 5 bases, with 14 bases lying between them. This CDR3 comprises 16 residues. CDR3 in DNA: TGTGCCAGCAGCTTAGAGCCTACCCGGGGCAATGAAAAACTGTTTTTT. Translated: CASSLEPTRGNEKLFF.

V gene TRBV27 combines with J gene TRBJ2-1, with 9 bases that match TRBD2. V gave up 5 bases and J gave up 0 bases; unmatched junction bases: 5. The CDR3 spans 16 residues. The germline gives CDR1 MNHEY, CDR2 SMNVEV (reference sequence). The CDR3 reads CASSRLAASSYNEQFF. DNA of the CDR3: TGTGCCAGCAGTCGACTAGCGGCCAGCTCCTACAATGAGCAGTTCTTC.

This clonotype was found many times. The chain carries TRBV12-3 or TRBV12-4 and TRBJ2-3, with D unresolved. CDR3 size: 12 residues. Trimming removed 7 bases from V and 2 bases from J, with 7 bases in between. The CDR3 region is CASTRVTDTQYF. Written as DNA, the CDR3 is TGTGCCAGCACTCGGGTCACAGATACGCAGTATTTT.

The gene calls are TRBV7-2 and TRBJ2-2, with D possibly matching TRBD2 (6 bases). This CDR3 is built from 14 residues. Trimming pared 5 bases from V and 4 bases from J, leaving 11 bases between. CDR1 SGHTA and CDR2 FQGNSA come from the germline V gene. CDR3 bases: TGTGCCAGCAGCCCCGGGGAGGTCACCGGGGAGCTGTTTTTT. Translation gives CASSPGEVTGELFF.

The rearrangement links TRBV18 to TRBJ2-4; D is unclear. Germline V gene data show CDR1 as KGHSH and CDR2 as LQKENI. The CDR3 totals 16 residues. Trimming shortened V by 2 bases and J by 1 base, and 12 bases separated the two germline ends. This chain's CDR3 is CASSPGVNRAKNIQYF. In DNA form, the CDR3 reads TGTGCCAGCTCACCAGGGGTCAATAGGGCCAAAAACATTCAGTACTTC.

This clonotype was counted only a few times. CDR3 loop: CASREQGRTEAFF. In DNA, the CDR3 is TGTGCCAGCAGGGAACAGGGTAGGACTGAAGCTTTCTTT. The chain has TRBV28 and TRBJ1-1; a weak D match, TRBD1 (6 bases). V lost 6 bases and J lost 5, with 13 bases in between. Germline V gene lookup returns CDR1 MDHEN and CDR2 SYDVKM. The CDR3 covers 13 residues. Looking up the rest from reference TRBV28 and TRBJ1-1 gives the full variable domain: DVKVTQSSRYLVKRTGEKVFLECVQDMDHENMFWYRQDPGLGLRLIYFSYDVKMKEKGDIPEGYSVSREKKERFSLILESASTNQTSMYLCASREQGRTEAFFGQGTRLTVV.

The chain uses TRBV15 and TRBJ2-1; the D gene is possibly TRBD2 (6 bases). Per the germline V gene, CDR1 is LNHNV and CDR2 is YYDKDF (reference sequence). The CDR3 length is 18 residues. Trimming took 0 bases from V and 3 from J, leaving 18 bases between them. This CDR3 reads CATSRDNLVGGSYNEQFF. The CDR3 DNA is TGTGCCACCAGCAGAGATAATCTGGTGGGAGGAAGCTACAATGAGCAGTTCTTC. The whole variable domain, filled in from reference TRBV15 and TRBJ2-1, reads DAMVIQNPRYQVTQFGKPVTLSCSQTLNHNVMYWYQQKSSQAPKLLFHYYDKDFNNEADTPDNFQSRRPNTSFCFLDIRSPGLGDTAMYLCATSRDNLVGGSYNEQFFGPGTRLTVL.

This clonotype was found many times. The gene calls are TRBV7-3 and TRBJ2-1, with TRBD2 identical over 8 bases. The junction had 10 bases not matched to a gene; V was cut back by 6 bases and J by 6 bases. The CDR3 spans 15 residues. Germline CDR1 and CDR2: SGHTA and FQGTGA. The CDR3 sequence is CASSRPGLESNEQFF. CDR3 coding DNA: TGTGCCAGCAGTAGGCCGGGACTAGAGAGCAATGAGCAGTTCTTC.

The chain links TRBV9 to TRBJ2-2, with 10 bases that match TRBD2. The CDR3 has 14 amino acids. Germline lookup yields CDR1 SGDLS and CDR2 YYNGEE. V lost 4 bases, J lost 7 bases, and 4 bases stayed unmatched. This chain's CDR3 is CASSPRTSGGELFF. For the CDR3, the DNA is TGTGCCAGCAGCCCAAGGACTAGCGGCGGGGAGCTGTTTTTT. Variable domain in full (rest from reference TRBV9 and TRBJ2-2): DSGVTQTPKHLITATGQRVTLRCSPRSGDLSVYWYQQSLDQGLQFLIQYYNGEERAKGNILERFSAQQFPDLHSELNLSSLELGDSALYFCASSPRTSGGELFFGEGSRLTVL.

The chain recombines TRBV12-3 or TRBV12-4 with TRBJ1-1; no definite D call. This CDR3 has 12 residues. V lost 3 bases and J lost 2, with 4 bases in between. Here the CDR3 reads CASSFVNTEAFF. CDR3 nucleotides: TGTGCCAGCAGTTTTGTAAACACTGAAGCTTTCTTT.

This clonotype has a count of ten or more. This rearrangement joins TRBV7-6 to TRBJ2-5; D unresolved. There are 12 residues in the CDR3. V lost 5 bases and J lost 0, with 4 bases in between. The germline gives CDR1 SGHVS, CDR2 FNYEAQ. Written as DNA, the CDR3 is TGTGCCAGCAGCCGGTACCAAGAGACCCAGTACTTC. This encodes CASSRYQETQYF.

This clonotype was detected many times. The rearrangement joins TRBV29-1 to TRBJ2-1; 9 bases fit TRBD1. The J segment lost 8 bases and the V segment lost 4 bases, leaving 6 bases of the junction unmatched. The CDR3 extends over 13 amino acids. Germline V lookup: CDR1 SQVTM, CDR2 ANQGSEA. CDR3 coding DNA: TGCAGCGTTGTGGGACAGGGAGGCGATGAGCAGTTCTTC. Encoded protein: CSVVGQGGDEQFF.

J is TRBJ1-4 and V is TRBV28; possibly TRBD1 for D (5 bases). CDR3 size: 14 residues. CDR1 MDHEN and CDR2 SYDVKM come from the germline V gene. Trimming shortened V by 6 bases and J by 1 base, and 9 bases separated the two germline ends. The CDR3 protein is CASSRTITNEKLFF. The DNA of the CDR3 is TGTGCCAGCAGCCGGACAATAACTAATGAAAAACTGTTTTTT.

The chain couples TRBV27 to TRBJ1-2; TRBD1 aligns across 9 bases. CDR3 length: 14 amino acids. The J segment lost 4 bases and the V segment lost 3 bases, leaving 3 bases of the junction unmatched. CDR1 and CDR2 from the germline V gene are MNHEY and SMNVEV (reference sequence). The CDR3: CASSFDRGGYGYTF. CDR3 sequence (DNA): TGTGCCAGCAGTTTCGACAGGGGGGGCTATGGCTACACCTTC.